This T cell receptor beta chain derives from a study of identical twins. One entry per CDR3 protein, called by TCRdb with MiXCR from the 5' RACE reads. The sample yields some 500,000 distinct CDR3 sequences, 11% to 15% seen once. Whole-study findings and limits: The study found that models underestimated out-of-frame TCR alpha sharing in monozygotic twins.

Trimming pared 1 base from V and 1 base from J, leaving 11 bases between. The germline gives CDR1 SGHTA, CDR2 FQGNSA. The CDR3 loop spans 16 amino acids. In regard to this clonotype: The target antigen is unknown.

The data were also submitted as part of a second study, on yellow fever vaccine responses in identical twins.

Material for sequencing was CD4+ T cells sorted from blood. The V call is TRBV7-2, the J call TRBJ1-5; D call uncertain. The sequence was collected from a woman younger than 35 in good health. The CDR3 is CASSLVAGWSNQPQHF. CDR3 nucleotides: TGTGCCAGCAGCTTAGTGGCCGGGTGGAGCAATCAGCCCCAGCATTTT.